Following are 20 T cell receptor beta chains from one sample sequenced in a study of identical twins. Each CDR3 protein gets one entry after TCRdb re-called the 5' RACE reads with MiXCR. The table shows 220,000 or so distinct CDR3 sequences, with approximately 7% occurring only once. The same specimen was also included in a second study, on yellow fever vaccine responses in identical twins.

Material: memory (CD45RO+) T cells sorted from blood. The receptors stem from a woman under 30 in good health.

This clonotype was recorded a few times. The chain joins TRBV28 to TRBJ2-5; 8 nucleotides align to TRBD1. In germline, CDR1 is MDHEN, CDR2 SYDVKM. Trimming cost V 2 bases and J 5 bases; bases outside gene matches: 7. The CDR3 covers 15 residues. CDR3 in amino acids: CASSLRQGFRETQYF. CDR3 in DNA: TGTGCCAGCAGTTTAAGACAGGGGTTTAGGGAGACCCAGTACTTC.

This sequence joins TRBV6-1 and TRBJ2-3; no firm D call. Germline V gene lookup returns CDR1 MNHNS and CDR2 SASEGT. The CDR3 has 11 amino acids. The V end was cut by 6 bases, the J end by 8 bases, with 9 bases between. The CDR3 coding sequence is TGTGCCAGCAGATTGTGGGGTACGCAGTATTTT. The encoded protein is CASRLWGTQYF.

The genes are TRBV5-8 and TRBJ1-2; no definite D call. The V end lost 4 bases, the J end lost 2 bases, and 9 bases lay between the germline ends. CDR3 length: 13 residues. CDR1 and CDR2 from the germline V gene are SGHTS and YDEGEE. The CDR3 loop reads CASSHRNNYGYTF. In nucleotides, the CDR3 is TGTGCCAGCAGCCATAGGAACAACTATGGCTACACCTTC.

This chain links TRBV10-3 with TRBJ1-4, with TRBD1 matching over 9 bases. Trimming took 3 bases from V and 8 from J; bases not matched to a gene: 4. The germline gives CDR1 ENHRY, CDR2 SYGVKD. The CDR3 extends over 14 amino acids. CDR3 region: CAISDDRGKEKLFF. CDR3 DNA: TGTGCCATCAGTGACGACAGGGGGAAAGAAAAACTGTTTTTT.

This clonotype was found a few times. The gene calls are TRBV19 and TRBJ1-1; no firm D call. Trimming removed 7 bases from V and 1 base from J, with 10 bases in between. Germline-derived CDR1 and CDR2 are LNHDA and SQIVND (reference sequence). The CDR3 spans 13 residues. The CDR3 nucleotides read TGTGCCAGTATCCCTCCGGGGAACACTGAAGCTTTCTTT. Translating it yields CASIPPGNTEAFF.

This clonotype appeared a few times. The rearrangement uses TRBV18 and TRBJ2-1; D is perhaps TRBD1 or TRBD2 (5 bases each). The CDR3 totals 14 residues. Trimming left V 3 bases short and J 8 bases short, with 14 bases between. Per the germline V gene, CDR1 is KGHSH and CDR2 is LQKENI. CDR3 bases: TGTGCCAGCTCACCTGAACAGGTCGGGGATGAGCAGTTCTTC. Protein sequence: CASSPEQVGDEQFF.

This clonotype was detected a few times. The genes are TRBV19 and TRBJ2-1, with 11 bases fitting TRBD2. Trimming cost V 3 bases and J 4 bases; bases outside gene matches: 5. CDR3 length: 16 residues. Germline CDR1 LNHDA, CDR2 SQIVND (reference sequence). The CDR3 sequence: CASSIPTSGGYNEQFF. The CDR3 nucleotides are TGTGCCAGTAGTATCCCCACTAGCGGGGGTTACAATGAGCAGTTCTTC.

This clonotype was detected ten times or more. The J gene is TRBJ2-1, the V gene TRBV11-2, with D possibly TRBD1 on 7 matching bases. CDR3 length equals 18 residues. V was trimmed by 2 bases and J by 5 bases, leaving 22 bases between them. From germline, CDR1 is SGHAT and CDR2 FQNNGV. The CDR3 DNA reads TGTGCCAGCAGCTTATATGGCGGGACAGCCTCGGGACACAATGAGCAGTTCTTC. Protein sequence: CASSLYGGTASGHNEQFF. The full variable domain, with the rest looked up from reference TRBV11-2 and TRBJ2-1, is EAGVAQSPRYKIIEKRQSVAFWCNPISGHATLYWYQQILGQGPKLLIQFQNNGVVDDSQLPKDRFSAERLKGVDSTLKIQPAKLEDSAVYLCASSLYGGTASGHNEQFFGPGTRLTVL.

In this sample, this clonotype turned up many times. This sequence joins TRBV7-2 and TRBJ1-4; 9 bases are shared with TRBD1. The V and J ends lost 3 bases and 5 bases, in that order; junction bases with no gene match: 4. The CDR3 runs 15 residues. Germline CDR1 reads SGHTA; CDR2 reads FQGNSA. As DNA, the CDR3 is TGTGCCAGCAGCTTGGCCGGGACAGGGAATGAAAAACTGTTTTTT. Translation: CASSLAGTGNEKLFF. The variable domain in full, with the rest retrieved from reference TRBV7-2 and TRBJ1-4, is GAGVSQSPSNKVTEKGKDVELRCDPISGHTALYWYRQSLGQGLEFLIYFQGNSAPDKSGLPSDRFSAERTGGSVSTLTIQRTQQEDSAVYLCASSLAGTGNEKLFFGSGTQLSVL.

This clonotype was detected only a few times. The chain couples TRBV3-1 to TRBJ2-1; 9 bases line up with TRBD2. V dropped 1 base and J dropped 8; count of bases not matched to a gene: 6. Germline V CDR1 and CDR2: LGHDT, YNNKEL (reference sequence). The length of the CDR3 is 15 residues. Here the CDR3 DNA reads TGTGCCAGCAGCCAAGGGGCGGGGGGGAGGGATGAGCAGTTCTTC. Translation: CASSQGAGGRDEQFF.

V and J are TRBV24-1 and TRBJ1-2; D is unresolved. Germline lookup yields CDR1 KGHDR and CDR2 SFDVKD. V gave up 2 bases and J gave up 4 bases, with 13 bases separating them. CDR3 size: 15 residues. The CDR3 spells CATSDSTGRGYGYTF. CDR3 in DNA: TGTGCCACCAGTGATTCGACCGGCCGGGGCTATGGCTACACCTTC.

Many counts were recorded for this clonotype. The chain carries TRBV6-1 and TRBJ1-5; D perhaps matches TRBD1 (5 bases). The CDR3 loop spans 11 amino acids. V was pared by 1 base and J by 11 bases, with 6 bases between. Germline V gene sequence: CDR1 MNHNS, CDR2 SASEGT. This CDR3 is CASSEGGAQHF. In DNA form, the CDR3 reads TGTGCCAGCAGTGAAGGAGGGGCCCAGCATTTT.

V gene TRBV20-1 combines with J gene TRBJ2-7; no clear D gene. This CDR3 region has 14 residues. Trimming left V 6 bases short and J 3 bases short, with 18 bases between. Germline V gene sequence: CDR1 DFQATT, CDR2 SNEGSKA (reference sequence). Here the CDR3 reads CSATDLRKDYEQYF. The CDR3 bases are TGCAGTGCGACGGACCTAAGGAAAGACTACGAGCAGTACTTC.

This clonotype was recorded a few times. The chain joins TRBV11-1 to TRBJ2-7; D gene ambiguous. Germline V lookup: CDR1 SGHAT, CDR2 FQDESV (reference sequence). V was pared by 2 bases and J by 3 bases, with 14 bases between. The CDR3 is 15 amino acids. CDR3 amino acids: CASSLSSFPHYEQYF. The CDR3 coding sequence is TGTGCCAGCAGCTTATCGTCCTTTCCCCACTACGAGCAGTACTTC.

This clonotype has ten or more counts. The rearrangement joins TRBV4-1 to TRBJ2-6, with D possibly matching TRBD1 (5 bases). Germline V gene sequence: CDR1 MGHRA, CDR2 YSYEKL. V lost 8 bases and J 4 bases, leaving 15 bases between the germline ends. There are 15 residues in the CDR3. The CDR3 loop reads CASRNRSWGANVLTF. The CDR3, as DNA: TGCGCCAGCCGTAACAGGTCCTGGGGGGCCAACGTCCTGACTTTC.

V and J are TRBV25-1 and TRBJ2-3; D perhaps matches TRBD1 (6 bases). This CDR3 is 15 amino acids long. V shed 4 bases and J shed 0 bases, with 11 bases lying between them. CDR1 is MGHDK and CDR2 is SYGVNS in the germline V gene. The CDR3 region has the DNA TGTGCCAGCAGTGGAGAGGGGGACAGCACAGATACGCAGTATTTT. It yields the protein CASSGEGDSTDTQYF.

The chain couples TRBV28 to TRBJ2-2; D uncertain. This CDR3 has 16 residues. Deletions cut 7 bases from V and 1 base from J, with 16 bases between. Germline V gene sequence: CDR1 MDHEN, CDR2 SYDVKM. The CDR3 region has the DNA TGTGCCAGCAAGAAAGCAGGAGCCAAGAACACCGGGGAGCTGTTTTTT. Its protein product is CASKKAGAKNTGELFF.

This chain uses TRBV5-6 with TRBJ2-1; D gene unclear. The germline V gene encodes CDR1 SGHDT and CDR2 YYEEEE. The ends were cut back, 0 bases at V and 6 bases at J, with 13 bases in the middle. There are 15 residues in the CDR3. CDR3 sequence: CASSLDLTLANEQFF. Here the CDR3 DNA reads TGTGCCAGCAGCTTGGACCTAACTTTAGCCAATGAGCAGTTCTTC.

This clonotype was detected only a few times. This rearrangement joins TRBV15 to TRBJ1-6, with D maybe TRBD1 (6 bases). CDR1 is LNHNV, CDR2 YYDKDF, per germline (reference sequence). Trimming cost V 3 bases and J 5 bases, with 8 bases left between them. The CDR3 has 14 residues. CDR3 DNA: TGTGCCACCAGCAGGACAGGTGATAATTCACCCCTCCACTTT. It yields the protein CATSRTGDNSPLHF.

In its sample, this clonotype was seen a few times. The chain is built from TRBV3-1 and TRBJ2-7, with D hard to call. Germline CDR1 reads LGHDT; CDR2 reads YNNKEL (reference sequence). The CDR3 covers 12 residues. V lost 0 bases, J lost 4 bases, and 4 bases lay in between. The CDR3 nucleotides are TGTGCCAGCAGCCAAGATGTGTACGAGCAGTACTTC. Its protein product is CASSQDVYEQYF.